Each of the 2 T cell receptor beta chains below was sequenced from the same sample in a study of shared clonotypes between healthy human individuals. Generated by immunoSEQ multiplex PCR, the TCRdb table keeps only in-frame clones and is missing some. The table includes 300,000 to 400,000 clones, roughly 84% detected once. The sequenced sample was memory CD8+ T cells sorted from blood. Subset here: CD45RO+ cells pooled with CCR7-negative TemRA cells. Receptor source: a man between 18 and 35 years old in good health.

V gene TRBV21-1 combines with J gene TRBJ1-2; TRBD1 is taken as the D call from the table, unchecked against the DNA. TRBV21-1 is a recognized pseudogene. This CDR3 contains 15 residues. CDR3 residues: CASSSTGTGVYGYTF. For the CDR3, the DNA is TGTGCCAGCAGCTCGACCGGGACAGGCGTCTATGGCTACACCTTC.

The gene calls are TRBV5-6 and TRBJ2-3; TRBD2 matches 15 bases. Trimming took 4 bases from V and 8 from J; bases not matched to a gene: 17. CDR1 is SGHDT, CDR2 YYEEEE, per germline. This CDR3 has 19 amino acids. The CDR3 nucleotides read TGTGCCAGCAGCCCCTCCGGGACTAGCGGGAGGCAAAAAGCGGGTACGCAGTATTTT. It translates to CASSPSGTSGRQKAGTQYF.